These 30 T cell receptor beta chains were sequenced from one sample in a study of OX40 agonist ivuxolimab in advanced cancers. Clones were read by immunoSEQ multiplex PCR, and TCRdb kept only the in-frame ones, dropping some. This sample has over 75,000 clones, with approximately 90% found just once. The source material was CD4+ or CD8+ T cells sorted from blood, sampled in a trial of the OX40 agonist ivuxolimab. Source of these receptors: an adult with an advanced solid tumor such as melanoma, head and neck, liver or kidney cancer.

The V and J genes are TRBV6-5 and TRBJ2-1, with TRBD2 identical over 7 bases. Germline assignment: CDR1 MNHEY and CDR2 SVGAGI. V trimming: 5 bases; J trimming: 10 bases; junction bases outside the gene matches: 14. This CDR3 is 15 amino acids long. CDR3 protein: CASSAMVAGVGEQFF. As DNA, the CDR3 is TGTGCCAGCAGTGCAATGGTGGCGGGAGTCGGCGAGCAGTTCTTC.

V gene TRBV5-6 combines with J gene TRBJ1-2; D gene unclear. Germline CDR1 and CDR2: SGHDT and YYEEEE. Trimming removed 4 bases at V and 2 bases at J, with 18 bases between. The CDR3 totals 16 residues. CDR3 sequence (DNA): TGTGCCAGCAGCAAATGGGGTCCGGGGTTAAACTATGGCTACACCTTC. Its protein is CASSKWGPGLNYGYTF.

The chain carries TRBV5-6 and TRBJ2-5; tentative D call: TRBD2 (6 bases). Trimming stripped 0 bases from V and 7 bases from J, with 7 bases between. The CDR3 extends over 12 amino acids. The germline V gene encodes CDR1 SGHDT and CDR2 YYEEEE. DNA for the CDR3: TGTGCCAGCAGCTTGGGGAGGGGGACCCAGTACTTC. Protein: CASSLGRGTQYF. The entire variable domain, with the rest obtained from reference TRBV5-6 and TRBJ2-5, is as follows: DAGVTQSPTHLIKTRGQQVTLRCSPKSGHDTVSWYQQALGQGPQFIFQYYEEEERQRGNFPDRFSGHQFPNYSSELNVNALLLGDSALYLCASSLGRGTQYFGPGTRLLVL.

The chain couples TRBV28 to TRBJ1-5; 7 bases line up with TRBD1. The germline CDR1 and CDR2 sequences are MDHEN and SYDVKM. This CDR3 has 13 amino acids. The V and J ends lost 6 bases and 5 bases, in that order; junction bases with no gene match: 4. CDR3 loop: CASSLTGHQPQHF. The DNA for the CDR3 is TGTGCCAGCAGCCTGACAGGGCATCAGCCCCAGCATTTT.

The rearrangement links TRBV18 to TRBJ2-6; possible D gene TRBD2, 6 bases. This CDR3 region has 17 residues. V gave up 3 bases and J gave up 4 bases, with 16 bases separating them. Germline CDR1 KGHSH, CDR2 LQKENI. In DNA form, the CDR3 reads TGTGCCAGCTCACCCGGCGCGGGGACGCCCGGGGCCAACGTCCTGACTTTC. Amino acid sequence: CASSPGAGTPGANVLTF.

This clone was seen just once. The V and J genes are TRBV18 and TRBJ2-5; D unresolved. V shed 3 bases and J shed 5 bases, with 10 bases lying between them. Germline CDR1 KGHSH, CDR2 LQKENI. CDR3 length equals 13 residues. The CDR3 region is CASSPPPRETQYF. The DNA for the CDR3 is TGTGCCAGCTCACCCCCCCCTCGGGAGACCCAGTACTTC. Complete variable domain (other parts from reference TRBV18 and TRBJ2-5): NAGVMQNPRHLVRRRGQEARLRCSPMKGHSHVYWYRQLPEEGLKFMVYLQKENIIDESGMPKERFSAEFPKEGPSILRIQQVVRGDSAAYFCASSPPPRETQYFGPGTRLLVL.

J is TRBJ2-3 and V is TRBV5-1; D is undetermined. V was trimmed by 6 bases and J by 2 bases, leaving 19 bases between them. Germline assignment: CDR1 SGHRS and CDR2 YFSETQ. The CDR3 is 16 amino acids. CDR3 DNA sequence: TGCGCCAGCAACAGAGCCCCAGGAGAGGACACAGATACGCAGTATTTT. It translates to CASNRAPGEDTDTQYF.

The V call is TRBV6-5, the J call TRBJ2-7; D tentatively fits TRBD1 or TRBD2 (5 bases each). V lost 6 bases and J lost 1, with 16 bases in between. CDR3 length: 15 residues. Germline CDR1 and CDR2: MNHEY and SVGAGI. CDR3 region: CASRPSGATSYEQYF. CDR3 sequence (DNA): TGTGCCAGCAGGCCTTCCGGGGCAACTTCCTACGAGCAGTACTTC.

The chain's CDR3 is CASSPGDGSIYF. CDR3 DNA: TGTGCCAGCAGCCCGGGTGACGGCTCCATATATTTT. The chain is built from TRBV7-2 and TRBJ1-3; D remains ambiguous. V dropped 5 bases and J dropped 11 bases, with 13 bases sitting between them. CDR3 length: 12 residues. Germline V gene lookup returns CDR1 SGHTA and CDR2 FQGNSA.

V and J are TRBV5-1 and TRBJ2-7; possibly TRBD2 for D (5 bases). Germline CDR1 SGHRS, CDR2 YFSETQ. This CDR3 is built from 13 residues. V was cut by 3 bases and J by 1 base, with 8 bases left in between. The CDR3: CASSSPGSYEQYF. The DNA for the CDR3 is TGCGCCAGCAGCTCCCCGGGGTCCTACGAGCAGTACTTC.

V and J are TRBV7-2 and TRBJ1-5, with a weak D call TRBD1 (5 bases). The germline CDR1 and CDR2 sequences are SGHTA and FQGNSA. V was pared by 5 bases and J by 7 bases, with 12 bases between. This CDR3 contains 13 residues. The CDR3 bases are TGTGCCAGCAGCGTCCAGGGAGGGCAGCCCCAGCATTTT. Protein product: CASSVQGGQPQHF. The complete variable domain, with remaining parts taken from reference TRBV7-2 and TRBJ1-5, reads GAGVSQSPSNKVTEKGKDVELRCDPISGHTALYWYRQSLGQGLEFLIYFQGNSAPDKSGLPSDRFSAERTGGSVSTLTIQRTQQEDSAVYLCASSVQGGQPQHFGDGTRLSIL.

The J gene is TRBJ2-1, the V gene TRBV28, with 8 bases fitting TRBD1. The junction had 5 bases not matched to a gene; V was cut back by 1 base and J by 6 bases. This CDR3 is 15 amino acids long. Germline CDR1 reads MDHEN; CDR2 reads SYDVKM. The CDR3 sequence is CASSLSLQGANEQFF. Written as DNA, the CDR3 is TGTGCCAGCAGTTTATCTCTGCAGGGGGCCAATGAGCAGTTCTTC.

This clone was seen just once. This rearrangement joins TRBV7-8 to TRBJ2-1; D possibly matches TRBD1 or TRBD2 (5 bases each). Germline CDR1 and CDR2: SGHVS and FQNEAQ. This CDR3 contains 19 residues. Trimming took off 4 bases at V and 0 bases at J, with 22 bases between the two ends. The CDR3 DNA reads TGTGCCAGCAGCTCATATAGGGGAGCGGCTAGCCGCTCCTACAATGAGCAGTTCTTC. Its translation: CASSSYRGAASRSYNEQFF.

The chain employs TRBV10-3 and TRBJ2-2; 8 nucleotides align to TRBD1. The germline gives CDR1 ENHRY, CDR2 SYGVKD. The J segment lost 6 bases and the V segment lost 10 bases, leaving 7 bases of the junction unmatched. CDR3 length: 13 amino acids. The CDR3 is CATRGHRAGELFF. The CDR3, as DNA: TGTGCCACCAGGGGGCATAGGGCCGGGGAGCTGTTTTTT.

The rearrangement links TRBV18 to TRBJ1-5, with D unresolved. Germline V gene lookup returns CDR1 KGHSH and CDR2 LQKENI. The CDR3 runs 14 residues. Trimming pared 2 bases from V and 1 base from J, leaving 6 bases between. DNA of the CDR3: TGTGCCAGCTCACCAATCCCCAGCAATCAGCCCCAGCATTTT. This translates into CASSPIPSNQPQHF. The entire variable domain, with the rest obtained from reference TRBV18 and TRBJ1-5, is as follows: NAGVMQNPRHLVRRRGQEARLRCSPMKGHSHVYWYRQLPEEGLKFMVYLQKENIIDESGMPKERFSAEFPKEGPSILRIQQVVRGDSAAYFCASSPIPSNQPQHFGDGTRLSIL.

The chain recombines TRBV19 with TRBJ2-5; 8 bases are a match to TRBD2. Germline values: CDR1 LNHDA, CDR2 SQIVND (reference sequence). With 6 bases clipped from V and 5 bases from J, the junction kept 5 bases outside the gene matches. CDR3 length: 13 residues. In DNA, the CDR3 is TGTGCCAGTAGCGAGTCGGGGGGGGAGACCCAGTACTTC. Translation: CASSESGGETQYF.

The chain employs TRBV7-2 and TRBJ2-3; D is unresolved. Germline-derived CDR1 and CDR2 are SGHTA and FQGNSA. The length of the CDR3 is 15 residues. Trimming stripped 2 bases from V and 3 bases from J, with 12 bases between. The CDR3 bases are TGTGCCAGCAGCTTAACTGGGGTAAATACAGATACGCAGTATTTT. As protein: CASSLTGVNTDTQYF.

The rearrangement links TRBV18 to TRBJ2-2; D is unclear. The CDR3 runs 13 residues. Germline V gene data show CDR1 as KGHSH and CDR2 as LQKENI. V lost 6 bases, J lost 7 bases, and 12 bases lay in between. This CDR3 is CASSRTPDGELFF. In nucleotides, the CDR3 is TGTGCCAGCTCCCGCACACCCGACGGGGAGCTGTTTTTT.

This clone has just a few counts. This rearrangement joins TRBV14 to TRBJ2-6; D tentatively fits TRBD1 or TRBD2 (6 bases each). Germline V CDR1 and CDR2: SGHDN, FVKESK. There are 20 residues in the CDR3. Trimming pared 0 bases from V and 2 bases from J, leaving 20 bases between. As DNA, the CDR3 is TGTGCCAGCAGCCAAGATCTCGGGGGCCCCATGGGTCCTGGGGCCAACGTCCTGACTTTC. Its translation is CASSQDLGGPMGPGANVLTF.

V gene TRBV30 combines with J gene TRBJ2-7; D might be TRBD2 (5 bases). The CDR3 spans 12 residues. CDR1 GTSNPN and CDR2 SVGIG come from the germline V gene (reference sequence). V was pared by 3 bases and J by 7 bases, with 13 bases between. CDR3 residues: CAWRPGSREQYF. Here the CDR3 DNA reads TGTGCCTGGAGGCCGGGGAGCCGTGAGCAGTACTTC.

This clone appeared once. J is TRBJ2-7 and V is TRBV30; 7 nucleotides match TRBD1. Per germline, CDR1 GTSNPN and CDR2 SVGIG (reference sequence). V was clipped by 3 bases and J by 1 base; unmatched bases: 3. The CDR3 runs 13 residues. The CDR3 bases are TGTGCCTGGAGCCGGGACAGATCCTACGAGCAGTACTTC. Translated, it gives CAWSRDRSYEQYF.

The rearrangement joins TRBV7-2 to TRBJ2-1; 13 nucleotides align to TRBD2. This CDR3 region has 17 residues. CDR1 and CDR2 from the germline V gene are SGHTA and FQGNSA. With V trimmed by 6 bases and J by 7 bases, 12 bases remained unmatched. CDR3 DNA: TGTGCCAGCAGGCAACCCGAACTAGCGGGAGGGCAGAATGAGCAGTTCTTC. Residues: CASRQPELAGGQNEQFF.

The genes are TRBV18 and TRBJ2-3; no reliable D call. V was clipped by 1 base and J by 2 bases, with 7 bases between them. The CDR3 spans 14 residues. CDR1 is KGHSH and CDR2 is LQKENI in the germline V gene. The CDR3 DNA follows: TGTGCCAGCTCACCACTAGCAGACACAGATACGCAGTATTTT. This sequence encodes CASSPLADTDTQYF.

The chain employs TRBV7-8 and TRBJ1-1; D is uncertain. The germline gives CDR1 SGHVS, CDR2 FQNEAQ. Deletions cut 5 bases from V and 2 bases from J, with 6 bases between. This CDR3 contains 12 residues. The CDR3 DNA follows: TGTGCCAGCAGCCAACATAACACTGAAGCTTTCTTT. Encoded protein: CASSQHNTEAFF.

Concerning this clone itself: This specimen includes other DNA sequences encoding the same CDR3. V is TRBV7-2 and J is TRBJ2-7; 13 nucleotides align to TRBD2. The germline V gene encodes CDR1 SGHTA and CDR2 FQGNSA. The CDR3 consists of 15 residues. With 3 bases clipped from V and 2 bases from J, the junction kept 1 base outside the gene matches. CDR3 sequence (DNA): TGTGCCAGCAGCTTGGGACTAGCGGGGCCCTACGAGCAGTACTTC. This sequence encodes CASSLGLAGPYEQYF.

This clone was seen more than once but under ten times. The chain joins TRBV29-1 to TRBJ2-3; D possibly corresponds to TRBD2 (6 bases). This CDR3 is 16 amino acids long. CDR1 is SQVTM and CDR2 is ANQGSEA in the germline V gene. V was clipped by 3 bases and J by 1 base, with 17 bases between them. The CDR3 reads CSVEGLGGFGTDTQYF. DNA for the CDR3: TGCAGCGTTGAGGGGCTCGGGGGTTTCGGCACAGATACGCAGTATTTT.

V is TRBV6-4 and J is TRBJ2-5, with unresolved D. The CDR3 has 13 residues. The germline gives CDR1 MRHNA, CDR2 SNTAGT. V lost 5 bases and J 1 base, leaving 8 bases between the germline ends. The CDR3 DNA is TGTGCCAGCAGTAGATCCACCCAAGAGACCCAGTACTTC. Amino acids: CASSRSTQETQYF.

The CDR3, as DNA: TGTGCCAGCACCCCGACTAGCGGAGTCTACAATGAGCAGTTCTTC. Amino acid sequence: CASTPTSGVYNEQFF. The chain recombines TRBV28 with TRBJ2-1; 9 positions match TRBD2. The V segment lost 7 bases and the J segment 3 bases; nucleotides outside the gene matches: 7. The CDR3 is 15 amino acids. CDR1 and CDR2 (germline): MDHEN, SYDVKM.

The rearrangement uses TRBV2 and TRBJ2-4; D not resolved. Germline V gives CDR1 SNHLY, CDR2 FYNNEI. The ends were cut back, 3 bases at V and 0 bases at J, with 12 bases in the middle. The CDR3 consists of 16 residues. The CDR3 DNA follows: TGTGCCAGCAGTGAGGACCTCATGTTAGCCAAAAACATTCAGTACTTC. It translates to CASSEDLMLAKNIQYF.

The chain couples TRBV19 to TRBJ2-1, with D possibly being TRBD1 (5 bases). The V end was cut by 10 bases, the J end by 10 bases, with 14 bases between. The CDR3 covers 11 residues. Germline assignment: CDR1 LNHDA and CDR2 SQIVND (reference sequence). CDR3 DNA: TGTGCCACCACAACAGGCGGAGAGCAGTTCTTC. Protein: CATTTGGEQFF.